This is a list of T cell receptor beta chains from one sample in a study of blood T cell repertoires in COVID-19. This table comes from immunoSEQ multiplex PCR, and its TCRdb copy is limited to in-frame clones, with some not included. The data hold around 180,000 clones, with about 87% observed a single time. The sequencing input was peripheral blood. The origin of the receptors is a man aged 60 to 75 with acute or convalescent COVID-19. Each CDR3 is given without its conserved first and last residue. The order of the fields is D gene, V gene, CDR3 protein. The D gene is left open where the match is weak.

D: .; V: TRBV11-3; CDR3: ASSPTRGDTIY
D: TRBD2; V: TRBV30; CDR3: AWSVSGGYEQY
D: TRBD1; V: TRBV30; CDR3: AWSVPGQGKDYGYT
D: .; V: TRBV7-2; CDR3: ASSFNRVAALH
D: TRBD1; V: TRBV6-6; CDR3: ASSYSGTALNQPQH
D: TRBD2; V: TRBV4-3; CDR3: ASSQDTSGIVETQY
D: TRBD1; V: TRBV2; CDR3: ASSRQGLTEAF
D: TRBD1; V: TRBV7-2; CDR3: ASSPFRGQGSTDTQY
D: TRBD1; V: TRBV10-3; CDR3: AISEFGQGVNTIY
D: .; V: TRBV6-5; CDR3: ASRRGLQETQY
D: .; V: TRBV5-6; CDR3: ASATPNYGYT
D: .; V: TRBV30; CDR3: AWSPGSNQPQH
D: .; V: TRBV9; CDR3: ASSVARSDSPLH
D: .; V: TRBV6-6; CDR3: ASSHTTTGNTEAF
D: TRBD1; V: TRBV6-5; CDR3: ATMGDSVNGYT